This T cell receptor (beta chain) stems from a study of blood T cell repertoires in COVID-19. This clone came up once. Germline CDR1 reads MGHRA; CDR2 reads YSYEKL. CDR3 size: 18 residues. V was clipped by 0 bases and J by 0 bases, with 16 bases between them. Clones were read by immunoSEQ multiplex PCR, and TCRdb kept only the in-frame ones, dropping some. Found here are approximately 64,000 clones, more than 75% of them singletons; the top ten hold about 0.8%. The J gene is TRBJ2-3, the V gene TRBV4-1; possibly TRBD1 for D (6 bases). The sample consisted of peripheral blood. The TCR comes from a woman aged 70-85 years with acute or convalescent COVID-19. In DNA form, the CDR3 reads TGCGCCAGCAGCCAAGATCGGACAGCCCCCCCGAGCACAGATACGCAGTATTTT. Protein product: CASSQDRTAPPSTDTQYF.